This T cell receptor (beta chain) is drawn from a study of blood T cell repertoires in COVID-19. This table comes from immunoSEQ multiplex PCR, and its TCRdb copy is limited to in-frame clones, with some not included. Here the sample spans 190,000 or so clones, about 86% being singletons. Trimming cost V 5 bases and J 0 bases, with 13 bases left between them. The CDR3 contains 16 residues. Germline-derived CDR1 and CDR2 are KGHDR and SFDVKD. The J gene is TRBJ2-1, the V gene TRBV24-1, with a weak D call TRBD2 (6 bases). Specimen: peripheral blood. The origin of this receptor is a middle-aged man with active or convalescent COVID-19. CDR3 nucleotide sequence: TGTGCCACCAGTGCCGAGCGGGCCTTCTCCTACAATGAGCAGTTCTTC. Translated, it gives CATSAERAFSYNEQFF.